One and the same sample provided the 9 T cell receptor beta chains below, sequenced in a study of multiple sclerosis patients with progressive multifocal leukoencephalopathy (dated by TCRdb to about 2019). The time point label, read with the paper, signifies: 6 to 7 months of natalizumab therapy. The treatment or condition label, as the study defines it: on natalizumab therapy at sampling. Libraries were made using the immunoSEQ multiplex PCR assay. TCRdb holds this immuneACCESS table with in-frame rearrangements only. Some clones are missing; in checked studies, unresolved V genes explain under half, and the rest has no known cause. The sample profile shows 29,000 or so clones; roughly 91% of them were found once. The top ten constitute roughly 1.6% of the sample. This specimen was PBMCs, taken from a patient treated with natalizumab. The receptors shown here come from a human donor with multiple sclerosis.

This rearrangement joins TRBV6-6 to TRBJ2-1; no definite D call. Germline CDR1 is MNHNY and CDR2 is SVGAGI (reference sequence). The CDR3 length is 13 residues. The V end lost 6 bases, the J end lost 12 bases, and 18 bases lay between the germline ends. The CDR3 here is CASSPGPLSVQFF. CDR3 DNA: TGTGCCAGCAGCCCCGGGCCCTTGAGTGTGCAGTTCTTC.

In its sample, this clone was seen once. The chain is built from TRBV7-8 and TRBJ1-1, with D unresolved. From germline, CDR1 is SGHVS and CDR2 FQNEAQ. Trimming took off 1 base at V and 3 bases at J, with 3 bases between the two ends. The CDR3 spans 12 residues. The CDR3 region has the DNA TGTGCCAGCAGCTTAGGGTACACTGAAGCTTTCTTT. Translated, it gives CASSLGYTEAFF.

The chain uses TRBV28 and TRBJ2-7, with D tentatively TRBD1 or TRBD2 (5 bases each). V shed 6 bases and J shed 0 bases, with 15 bases lying between them. The CDR3 contains 15 residues. Germline V gene data show CDR1 as MDHEN and CDR2 as SYDVKM. The DNA of the CDR3 is TGTGCCAGCAGGACGGGACCGTCAAGCTCCTACGAGCAGTACTTC. Its translation is CASRTGPSSSYEQYF.

This sequence joins TRBV18 and TRBJ1-1; tentatively, D is TRBD1 (5 bases). V was shortened by 0 bases and J by 3 bases, with 17 bases between the two germline ends. CDR3 size: 17 residues. Looked up from germline, CDR1 is KGHSH and CDR2 is LQKENI. CDR3 DNA: TGTGCCAGCTCACCACCGAAGGGGATTCAGAACGACACTGAAGCTTTCTTT. Protein product: CASSPPKGIQNDTEAFF.

Remarks on this clone: The same CDR3 arises from other DNA sequences in this sample as well. The V gene is TRBV6-6, the J gene TRBJ1-1; TRBD1 might be the D (5 bases). The CDR3 extends over 16 amino acids. Trimming removed 2 bases from V and 6 bases from J, with 19 bases in between. Per germline, CDR1 MNHNY and CDR2 SVGAGI (reference sequence). The CDR3 coding sequence is TGTGCCAGCAGTTACGGCCGGGGGGAGGGTCTCGCTGAAGCTTTCTTT. Protein sequence: CASSYGRGEGLAEAFF.

CDR3: CASNMGRLNEKLFF. The CDR3 bases are TGTGCCAGCAATATGGGCAGATTAAATGAAAAACTGTTTTTT. V usage is TRBV2 and J usage is TRBJ1-4; D gene unclear. The CDR3 is 14 amino acids. The germline V and J ends were trimmed by 7 bases and 5 bases, with 14 bases remaining between them. Germline V lookup: CDR1 SNHLY, CDR2 FYNNEI.

The CDR3 spells CASSQALGQLNEKLFF. DNA of the CDR3: TGCGCCAGCAGCCAAGCGCTGGGACAGCTTAATGAAAAACTGTTTTTT. The chain couples TRBV4-3 to TRBJ1-4; TRBD1 aligns across 7 bases. Trimming cost V 1 base and J 4 bases; bases outside gene matches: 6. There are 16 residues in the CDR3. CDR1 is LGHNA and CDR2 is YSLEER in the germline V gene.

V and J are TRBV7-2 and TRBJ2-7; no definite D call. Germline V gene sequence: CDR1 SGHTA, CDR2 FQGNSA. The V end was cut by 0 bases, the J end by 2 bases, with 11 bases between. The CDR3 consists of 15 residues. The CDR3 DNA follows: TGTGCCAGCAGCTTAGCCGCCGCCAGGACCTACGAGCAGTACTTC. Its translation: CASSLAAARTYEQYF. The variable domain in full, with the rest retrieved from reference TRBV7-2 and TRBJ2-7, is GAGVSQSPSNKVTEKGKDVELRCDPISGHTALYWYRQSLGQGLEFLIYFQGNSAPDKSGLPSDRFSAERTGGSVSTLTIQRTQQEDSAVYLCASSLAAARTYEQYFGPGTRLTVT.

The J gene is TRBJ2-7, the V gene TRBV4-3, with D possibly matching TRBD1 (6 bases). Germline loops: CDR1 LGHNA, CDR2 YSLEER. The V and J ends lost 3 bases and 6 bases respectively, with 12 bases between them. The CDR3 is 13 residues long. CDR3 sequence (DNA): TGCGCCAGCAGCCACAGGGGCGGGTTCGAGCAGTACTTC. This codes for CASSHRGGFEQYF.